This TCR beta chain was recovered during a study of blood T cell repertoires in COVID-19. Study-wide background: PBMCs, B-cell-depleted T cells, or T cells provided the cDNA or gDNA that made up the material.

Patients from Seattle were sampled longitudinally, starting during active infection. V lost 4 bases and J 0 bases, leaving 14 bases between the germline ends. Germline lookup yields CDR1 MNHEY and CDR2 SMNVEV (reference sequence). The CDR3 is 16 amino acids. Study processing details: Reference gene primer amplification yielded estimated nucleated cell counts. Using immunoSEQ multiplex PCR, the repertoire was profiled, and TCRdb retains in-frame clones only, with some absent. V and J calls and clone size are as listed in that table; D and trimming were resolved from the DNA. The sample lists some 100,000 clones; around two thirds were seen once.

The chain is built from TRBV27 and TRBJ2-3; tentative D call: TRBD2 (6 bases). The TCR was taken from an older man with COVID-19, enrolled during active disease. What was sequenced was peripheral blood. In nucleotides, the CDR3 is TGTGCCAGCAGTTCGCCCTCTAGCGCTAGCACAGATACGCAGTATTTT. Amino acids: CASSSPSSASTDTQYF.